The entry that follows covers one T cell receptor (beta chain) sequence. In each case, RNA was isolated and then reverse transcribed into cDNA as the sequencing template. Measured with immunoSEQ multiplex PCR; TCRdb has only the in-frame clones, and not every one. Among 150,000 to 180,000 clones, less than 65% were seen once, and the ten largest hold roughly 19%. Germline V gene sequence: CDR1 LGHNA, CDR2 YNFKEQ. V was trimmed by 7 bases and J by 2 bases, leaving 4 bases between them. The CDR3 has 11 amino acids. These data belong to a study of CD8+ T cells in alopecia areata. Study information: Tofacitinib was taken orally by treated patients, and the dose was 5 to 10 mg twice daily.

The sequenced sample was CD8+ T cells sorted from blood, obtained at week 0. V gene TRBV4-2 combines with J gene TRBJ2-3, with D unresolved. This sequence originates from a human donor with alopecia areata. CDR3 nucleotides: TGTGCCAGCACAAACACAGATACGCAGTATTTT. It yields the protein CASTNTDTQYF.